The text below deals with one T cell receptor (beta chain). Its target antigen remains unknown. Base qualities were left out, and no much larger clone turns up one base away. This sample stems from a study of OX40 agonist ivuxolimab in advanced cancers. Regarding the research as a whole: Ivuxolimab, which targeted the costimulatory receptor OX40 (CD134), was an agonistic, fully human IgG2 monoclonal antibody. Intravenous ivuxolimab was administered to patients every 2 weeks at six dose levels: 0.01, 0.1, 0.3, 1.5, 3 and 10 mg/kg. Among the approximately 54 dose-escalation patients, around 19 had hepatocellular carcinoma, approximately 15 melanoma, 9 renal cell carcinoma and 9 head and neck cancer. The dose-escalation cohort was 82.7% male with a mean age of about 54 years, ranging from about 20 to 85. Prior anti-PD-1, anti-PD-L1 or anti-CTLA-4 therapy was permitted, and 30% to 50% of dose-escalation patients had received checkpoint inhibitors. Partial responses occurred in three dose-escalation patients: two with cutaneous melanoma and one with hepatocellular carcinoma. Peripheral TCRbeta sequencing was intended to test whether TCR sequence diversity was altered and clonal T-cell expansion was caused by ivuxolimab. The paper describes the monotherapy dose-escalation part (N of about 54 patients) of the phase I trial of ivuxolimab. Overall study outcomes, separate from this receptor: In the 0.1-3.0 mg/kg groups, partial responders were among the patients with the lowest normalized peripheral clonal expansion, particularly in CD8+ T cells. At doses of 0.1 to 3.0 mg/kg, clonal expansion of both CD4+ and CD8+ T cells in blood was seen between baseline and week 6. After ivuxolimab, CD8+ T cells had more expanded clones than CD4+ T cells on average. Low levels of normalized T-cell clonal expansion were also shown by some nonresponding patients. Antigen specificity was not determined for the clonally expanded peripheral T cells.

Genomic DNA was isolated from the sorted cells so that the TCRbeta CDR3 region could be sequenced. TCRbeta CDR3 regions were sequenced using the immunoSEQ Assay. The source is immuneACCESS, and TCRdb retained only in-frame sequences with V and J called. Part of the clones is not carried over; for the studies checked, unresolved V genes explain less than half of this, and the remainder is unexplained. The sample contains approximately 7,000 clones, roughly 80% of them found a single time. About 30% of the sample goes to the ten largest clones. Patients with autoimmune disease history or receiving systemic immunosuppression were excluded from the trial. Peripheral blood for TCR sequencing was collected from all dose cohorts at baseline, on cycle 4 day 1, and on cycle 7 day 1. The samples were drawn from a first-in-human, open-label, multicenter phase I dose-escalation trial of ivuxolimab. Adults with locally advanced or metastatic melanoma, renal cell, hepatocellular, or head and neck squamous cell carcinoma were enrolled in the trial. Before TCR sequencing, CD4+ and CD8+ T cells were separately sorted from peripheral blood.

The germline V gene specifies SGDLS as CDR1 and YYNGEE as CDR2. Inclusive of the bounding cysteine and phenylalanine, the CDR3 is 14 residues long. The DNA shown is the 42-base CDR3, in frame from base 1. V gives up 0 bases and J gives up 9 bases, and the segment between their germline ends measures 13 bases. Source: CD4+ or CD8+ T cells sorted from blood, taken in a trial of the OX40 agonist ivuxolimab. The TCR comes from an adult with an advanced solid tumor such as melanoma, head and neck, liver or kidney cancer. The rearrangement joined TRBV9 to TRBJ2-1, with TRBD2 perhaps the D gene, on 5 matching bases. Read as DNA, the sequence is TGTGCCAGCAGCGTAGAGGCTAGCTTTGGTGAGCAGTTCTTC. This gives the protein CASSVEASFGEQFF.